These 25 T cell receptor beta chains share one sample of origin, sequenced in a study of graft-versus-host responses after intestinal transplantation. No antigen is known for these receptors. Assay: immunoSEQ multiplex PCR; the TCRdb copy retains only in-frame clones and omits some. The repertoire holds 80,000 to 100,000 clones, with 90% as singletons. Material: unstimulated CD4+ T cells sorted from spleen or lymph node cells, obtained before intestinal transplant. These receptors were taken from a human donor who received an intestinal transplant.

This clone was observed a single time. The chain links TRBV5-1 to TRBJ2-5; 7 bases align to TRBD2. The CDR3 consists of 15 residues. The germline gives CDR1 SGHRS, CDR2 YFSETQ. Trimming removed 4 bases from V and 5 bases from J; junction bases left unmatched: 11. The CDR3 is CASSPRTRIGETQYF. The CDR3, as DNA: TGCGCCAGCAGCCCCCGGACTAGGATTGGGGAGACCCAGTACTTC.

The chain has TRBV19 and TRBJ2-1, with 8 bases lining up with TRBD2. The CDR3 loop spans 13 amino acids. Germline lookup yields CDR1 LNHDA and CDR2 SQIVND (reference sequence). V lost 3 bases, J lost 9 bases, and 4 bases stayed unmatched. CDR3 nucleotides: TGTGCCAGTAGTATTAACGGACTAGCTGAGCAGTTCTTC. Its protein product is CASSINGLAEQFF.

The CDR3 loop is CASSPRPDRVVYGYTF. CDR3 DNA: TGTGCCAGCAGCCCCCGCCCGGACAGGGTGGTCTATGGCTACACCTTC. The chain employs TRBV5-5 and TRBJ1-2, with 8 positions matching TRBD1. CDR3 length equals 16 residues. Trimming removed 4 bases from V and 4 bases from J; junction bases left unmatched: 12. Germline CDR1 SGHKS, CDR2 YYEKEE (reference sequence).

This chain joins TRBV18 and TRBJ1-1; TRBD1 is a possible D gene (6 bases). V was cut by 3 bases and J by 1 base, with 9 bases left in between. This CDR3 contains 14 residues. Germline V CDR1 and CDR2: KGHSH, LQKENI. CDR3 amino acids: CASSPGAKNTEAFF. DNA for the CDR3: TGTGCCAGCTCACCGGGGGCGAAGAACACTGAAGCTTTCTTT. The variable domain in full, with the rest retrieved from reference TRBV18 and TRBJ1-1, is NAGVMQNPRHLVRRRGQEARLRCSPMKGHSHVYWYRQLPEEGLKFMVYLQKENIIDESGMPKERFSAEFPKEGPSILRIQQVVRGDSAAYFCASSPGAKNTEAFFGQGTRLTVV.

The chain has TRBV6-1 and TRBJ2-2, with D possibly being TRBD1 (5 bases). The CDR3 covers 14 residues. Between the trimmed V and J ends, which lost 7 bases and 0 bases, there was a span of 9 bases. Looked up from germline, CDR1 is MNHNS and CDR2 is SASEGT. The CDR3 nucleotides are TGTGCCAGCAACAGGCAAACGAACACCGGGGAGCTGTTTTTT. The encoded protein is CASNRQTNTGELFF.

This chain uses TRBV5-1 with TRBJ2-1; D is uncertain. Germline V lookup: CDR1 SGHRS, CDR2 YFSETQ. V lost 4 bases, J lost 0 bases, and 8 bases lay in between. The CDR3 runs 14 residues. The CDR3 here is CASSAESSYNEQFF. In DNA form, the CDR3 reads TGCGCCAGCAGCGCGGAGAGCTCCTACAATGAGCAGTTCTTC.

This chain links TRBV10-3 with TRBJ1-1, with D tentatively TRBD1 (5 bases). V was cut by 10 bases and J by 4 bases, with 19 bases left in between. Looked up from germline, CDR1 is ENHRY and CDR2 is SYGVKD. CDR3 size: 14 residues. DNA for the CDR3: TGTGCCACCTTGCCAGGGCCGAGTTTCACTGAAGCTTTCTTT. It encodes CATLPGPSFTEAFF.

The chain combines TRBV29-1 with TRBJ2-5; 7 bases are shared with TRBD1. Germline CDR1 and CDR2: SQVTM and ANQGSEA. V lost 8 bases to trimming and J lost 4 bases; unmatched junction nucleotides: 10. The CDR3 runs to 13 residues. CDR3 in amino acids: CSLYEGARETQYF. The CDR3 nucleotides are TGCAGCTTGTACGAGGGGGCGCGAGAGACCCAGTACTTC.

The chain's CDR3 is CASSLDSQQYF. The CDR3, as DNA: TGCGCCAGCAGCTTGGACAGCCAGCAGTACTTC. V is TRBV5-1 and J is TRBJ2-7, with D hard to call. This CDR3 comprises 11 residues. Deletions cut 0 bases from V and 8 bases from J, with 6 bases between. Per germline, CDR1 SGHRS and CDR2 YFSETQ.

V and J are TRBV7-2 and TRBJ1-5; D uncertain. The length of the CDR3 is 16 residues. The germline V and J ends were trimmed by 5 bases and 3 bases, with 17 bases remaining between them. Germline V gives CDR1 SGHTA, CDR2 FQGNSA. The chain's CDR3 is CASSLVSGGINQPQHF. CDR3 DNA sequence: TGTGCCAGCAGCCTAGTGAGTGGAGGGATCAATCAGCCCCAGCATTTT.

J is TRBJ1-3 and V is TRBV20-1; D possibly corresponds to TRBD1 (5 bases). Deletions cut 5 bases from V and 8 bases from J, with 10 bases between. The CDR3 covers 11 residues. CDR1 is DFQATT, CDR2 SNEGSKA, per germline (reference sequence). The CDR3: CSASQTDTIYF. The CDR3 region has the DNA TGCAGTGCTTCGCAGACAGACACCATATATTTT.

This chain uses TRBV7-9 with TRBJ2-3; 13 bases are shared with TRBD2. The CDR3 totals 17 residues. CDR1 is SEHNR and CDR2 is FQNEAQ in the germline V gene (reference sequence). Trimming removed 1 base from V and 1 base from J; junction bases left unmatched: 2. The CDR3 spells CASSLGLAGGRTDTQYF. In DNA form, the CDR3 reads TGTGCCAGCAGCTTAGGACTAGCGGGGGGCCGCACAGATACGCAGTATTTT.

This chain connects TRBV7-8 to TRBJ1-2, with a possible D match to TRBD1 (5 bases). Germline CDR1 and CDR2: SGHVS and FQNEAQ. Deletions cut 7 bases from V and 5 bases from J, with 14 bases between. The CDR3 totals 13 residues. CDR3 amino acids: CASTPGGIYGYTF. In DNA form, the CDR3 reads TGTGCCAGCACTCCCGGGGGGATTTATGGCTACACCTTC. The whole variable domain, filled in from reference TRBV7-8 and TRBJ1-2, reads GAGVSQSPRYKVAKRGQDVALRCDPISGHVSLFWYQQALGQGPEFLTYFQNEAQLDKSGLPSDRFFAERPEGSVSTLKIQRTQQEDSAVYLCASTPGGIYGYTFGSGTRLTVV.

The chain carries TRBV4-1 and TRBJ2-2; 8 positions agree with TRBD2. V lost 7 bases to trimming and J lost 2 bases; unmatched junction nucleotides: 12. CDR3 length: 17 amino acids. Germline-derived CDR1 and CDR2 are MGHRA and YSYEKL. The chain's CDR3 is CASTYGGRGVNTGELFF. For the CDR3, the DNA is TGCGCCAGCACCTACGGGGGGCGGGGGGTCAACACCGGGGAGCTGTTTTTT.

The gene calls are TRBV5-6 and TRBJ2-7; tentative D call: TRBD2 (6 bases). Trimming cost V 4 bases and J 0 bases, with 14 bases left between them. Germline-derived CDR1 and CDR2 are SGHDT and YYEEEE. This CDR3 is built from 15 residues. The CDR3 DNA reads as TGTGCCAGCAGCAAAATGGGGGAGGCCTCCTACGAGCAGTACTTC. Protein product: CASSKMGEASYEQYF.

The chain uses TRBV13 and TRBJ2-3; D is perhaps TRBD2 (7 bases). The germline V and J ends were trimmed by 8 bases and 0 bases, with 15 bases remaining between them. The V gene's germline CDR1 is PRHDT and CDR2 FYEKMQ (reference sequence). This CDR3 region has 15 residues. This CDR3 reads CASGGGGLSTDTQYF. The CDR3 region has the DNA TGTGCCAGCGGGGGCGGGGGCCTTAGCACAGATACGCAGTATTTT. The variable domain in full, with the rest retrieved from reference TRBV13 and TRBJ2-3, is AAGVIQSPRHLIKEKRETATLKCYPIPRHDTVYWYQQGPGQDPQFLISFYEKMQSDKGSIPDRFSAQQFSDYHSELNMSSLELGDSALYFCASGGGGLSTDTQYFGPGTRLTVL.

J is TRBJ1-2 and V is TRBV5-1; weak D call: TRBD1 (6 bases). Germline V gene sequence: CDR1 SGHRS, CDR2 YFSETQ. The CDR3 contains 15 residues. V was clipped by 0 bases and J by 7 bases, with 16 bases between them. The CDR3 region has the DNA TGCGCCAGCAGCTTGGCCGGGACACGAGATGGTGGCTACACCTTC. This translates into CASSLAGTRDGGYTF.

The chain uses TRBV27 and TRBJ2-2; 8 nucleotides line up with TRBD2. The CDR3 sequence is 14 residues long. Germline trimming cut 3 bases from V and 7 bases from J; bases unmatched to any gene: 4. From germline, CDR1 is MNHEY and CDR2 SMNVEV (reference sequence). The CDR3: CASSFKRGHGELFF. In DNA form, the CDR3 reads TGTGCCAGCAGTTTCAAGCGGGGGCACGGGGAGCTGTTTTTT.

The chain employs TRBV5-1 and TRBJ1-2; D gene uncertain. Germline V gene lookup returns CDR1 SGHRS and CDR2 YFSETQ. CDR3 size: 15 residues. The germline V and J ends were trimmed by 0 bases and 0 bases, with 9 bases remaining between them. Here the CDR3 DNA reads TGCGCCAGCAGCTTGGCCGGAGGGACTAACTATGGCTACACCTTC. Translating gives CASSLAGGTNYGYTF.

This clone was seen a few times. This sequence joins TRBV6-1 and TRBJ1-6; 8 bases are shared with TRBD1. Losses at the gene ends were 6 bases for V and 10 bases for J; bases not matched to a gene: 2. The length of the CDR3 is 12 residues. Looked up from germline, CDR1 is MNHNS and CDR2 is SASEGT. The CDR3 region is CASRQGGSPLHF. The DNA for the CDR3 is TGTGCCAGCAGACAGGGGGGATCACCCCTCCACTTT.

The chain recombines TRBV27 with TRBJ2-5; D call uncertain. Trimming cost V 5 bases and J 0 bases, with 10 bases left between them. The V gene's germline CDR1 is MNHEY and CDR2 SMNVEV (reference sequence). The CDR3 has 14 residues. In DNA, the CDR3 is TGTGCCAGCAGTACGACACCGTACCAAGAGACCCAGTACTTC. Translating gives CASSTTPYQETQYF.

V usage is TRBV6-8 and J usage is TRBJ1-1; perhaps TRBD1 as D (5 bases). This CDR3 region has 11 residues. Trimming cost V 11 bases and J 11 bases, with 18 bases left between them. Germline-derived CDR1 and CDR2 are MNHGY and SAAAGT. The DNA for the CDR3 is TGTGCCTGCTTGGGGGAGGATTGGGCTTTCTTT. As protein: CACLGEDWAFF.

Of note for this clone: An end of the junction differs from the germline gene, which may be a read error. The chain couples TRBV7-7 to TRBJ2-5; 7 nucleotides agree with TRBD2. The CDR3 sequence is 12 residues long. The germline V gene encodes CDR1 SSHAT and CDR2 FNYEAQ (reference sequence). The CDR3 sequence is CASSSGGETQYF. In nucleotides, the CDR3 is TGTGCTAGCAGCTCGGGGGGAGAGACCCAGTACTTC.

The gene calls are TRBV7-3 and TRBJ2-1; D gene unclear. The CDR3 covers 13 residues. Per germline, CDR1 SGHTA and CDR2 FQGTGA. V lost 2 bases to trimming and J lost 10 bases, with 12 bases between them. CDR3 residues: CASSLSGKTEQFF. The CDR3 bases are TGTGCCAGCAGCTTATCTGGCAAGACAGAGCAGTTCTTC.

The rearrangement joins TRBV29-1 to TRBJ1-1, with 9 nucleotides matching TRBD1. Trimming at V came to 5 bases and at J to 4 bases, leaving 5 bases not matched to a gene. CDR1 is SQVTM, CDR2 ANQGSEA, per germline. The CDR3 totals 13 residues. CDR3 loop: CSVNRQGGTEAFF. The DNA of the CDR3 is TGCAGCGTTAACCGACAGGGGGGCACTGAAGCTTTCTTT.